These 21 T cell receptor beta chains were sequenced from one sample in a study of cytomegalovirus exposure and HLA in healthy donors. Primers included in the PCR were 60 Vbeta and 13 Jbeta primers. The assay was immunoSEQ multiplex PCR, and TCRdb's table has in-frame clones only and misses some. The sample carries 90,000 to 150,000 clones, roughly 72% recorded once. Sequenced input: PBMCs. These receptors all stem from a woman between 45 and 65 years old in good health and CMV-seropositive.

This clone was counted a few times. The chain employs TRBV28 and TRBJ1-5; D not certain. Trimming cost V 2 bases and J 0 bases, with 5 bases left between them. The CDR3 is 14 residues long. Germline CDR1 and CDR2: MDHEN and SYDVKM. CDR3 residues: CASSLQDSNQPQHF. The DNA for the CDR3 is TGTGCCAGCAGTTTACAGGATAGCAATCAGCCCCAGCATTTT.

The chain combines TRBV2 with TRBJ2-2, with 9 bases fitting TRBD1. The CDR3 loop spans 14 amino acids. V lost 6 bases, J lost 6 bases, and 5 bases stayed unmatched. The germline gives CDR1 SNHLY, CDR2 FYNNEI. DNA of the CDR3: TGTGCCAGCAGAGGACAGGGGAGCGCCGGGGAGCTGTTTTTT. Translation: CASRGQGSAGELFF.

The chain uses TRBV7-2 and TRBJ1-1; maybe TRBD1 (6 bases). The CDR3 totals 13 residues. Trimming pared 8 bases from V and 1 base from J, leaving 11 bases between. CDR1 and CDR2 (germline): SGHTA, FQGNSA. The chain's CDR3 is CASGWGQNTEAFF. CDR3 in DNA: TGTGCCAGCGGGTGGGGACAGAACACTGAAGCTTTCTTT.

The chain recombines TRBV5-1 with TRBJ2-2; 8 bases fit TRBD1. The CDR3 extends over 13 amino acids. Germline CDR1 reads SGHRS; CDR2 reads YFSETQ. Unmatched junction bases numbered 4, after V lost 2 bases and J lost 10 bases. The CDR3 bases are TGCGCCAGCAGCTTCCAGGGGGCGGAGGAGCTGTTTTTT. Translation: CASSFQGAEELFF. Looking up the rest from reference TRBV5-1 and TRBJ2-2 gives the full variable domain: KAGVTQTPRYLIKTRGQQVTLSCSPISGHRSVSWYQQTPGQGLQFLFEYFSETQRNKGNFPGRFSGRQFSNSRSEMNVSTLELGDSALYLCASSFQGAEELFFGEGSRLTVL.

This sequence joins TRBV5-4 and TRBJ2-5; TRBD2 matches at 8 bases. Germline V gene data show CDR1 as SGHNT and CDR2 as YYREEE (reference sequence). The junction had 8 bases not matched to a gene; V was cut back by 3 bases and J by 4 bases. The CDR3 is 15 amino acids. This chain's CDR3 is CASSSRGSGIETQYF. CDR3 DNA: TGTGCCAGCAGCTCAAGGGGTAGCGGGATAGAGACCCAGTACTTC.

The chain combines TRBV2 with TRBJ2-7; the match to TRBD1 covers 10 bases. The germline V gene encodes CDR1 SNHLY and CDR2 FYNNEI. The CDR3 is made up of 15 amino acids. After removal of 7 bases from V and 6 bases from J, the junction contained 12 bases not matched to a gene. The CDR3 reads CASKQGTGVDPEQYF. CDR3 coding DNA: TGTGCCAGCAAACAAGGGACAGGGGTGGATCCCGAGCAGTACTTC.

The chain joins TRBV7-2 to TRBJ2-2, with D uncertain. The germline V and J ends were trimmed by 6 bases and 0 bases, with 11 bases remaining between them. Per germline, CDR1 SGHTA and CDR2 FQGNSA. The CDR3 is 15 amino acids. The CDR3: CASSLNPANTGELFF. DNA of the CDR3: TGTGCCAGCAGTTTAAACCCAGCGAACACCGGGGAGCTGTTTTTT.

The CDR3 nucleotides read TGTGCCAGTAGTCGACAGGGAAAAGGACAGCCCCAGCATTTT. It encodes CASSRQGKGQPQHF. The chain couples TRBV19 to TRBJ1-5; 7 bases line up with TRBD1. CDR3 length: 14 amino acids. Germline V gene sequence: CDR1 LNHDA, CDR2 SQIVND (reference sequence). Trimming at V came to 5 bases and at J to 7 bases, leaving 8 bases not matched to a gene.

The chain is built from TRBV6-5 and TRBJ2-5; 12 positions agree with TRBD1. J gave up 4 bases and V 2 bases, and 5 bases lay outside the gene matches. CDR3 length: 16 amino acids. Germline V gene lookup returns CDR1 MNHEY and CDR2 SVGAGI. The CDR3 DNA sequence: TGTGCCAGCAGTTACGCCGGGACAGGGGGCGTAGAGACCCAGTACTTC. Amino acid sequence: CASSYAGTGGVETQYF.

The chain carries TRBV7-6 and TRBJ2-5, with 9 nucleotides matching TRBD1. J gave up 5 bases and V 1 base, and 2 bases lay outside the gene matches. The CDR3 loop spans 14 amino acids. The V gene's germline CDR1 is SGHVS and CDR2 FNYEAQ. CDR3 region: CASSLGQGVETQYF. The CDR3 coding sequence is TGTGCCAGCAGCTTAGGACAGGGGGTTGAGACCCAGTACTTC.

The rearrangement links TRBV5-8 to TRBJ1-3, with TRBD1 identical over 7 bases. The CDR3 runs 15 residues. The V gene's germline CDR1 is SGHTS and CDR2 YDEGEE. The ends lost 4 bases at V and 0 bases at J; junction bases unmatched: 4. In DNA, the CDR3 is TGTGCCAGCAGCCTGGACAGGAGCTCTGGAAACACCATATATTTT. Translated, it gives CASSLDRSSGNTIYF.

The gene calls are TRBV7-2 and TRBJ2-7, with 9 bases that match TRBD1. CDR1 is SGHTA, CDR2 FQGNSA, per germline. With 3 bases clipped from V and 4 bases from J, the junction kept 7 bases outside the gene matches. The CDR3 spans 15 residues. CDR3 residues: CASSFISTGGYEQYF. The CDR3 DNA is TGTGCCAGCAGCTTTATATCGACAGGGGGGTACGAGCAGTACTTC.

J is TRBJ1-4 and V is TRBV4-2, with D hard to call. CDR1 LGHNA and CDR2 YNFKEQ come from the germline V gene. V lost 1 base and J 3 bases, leaving 12 bases between the germline ends. The length of the CDR3 is 16 residues. CDR3 sequence: CASSQGSPPANEKLFF. Here the CDR3 DNA reads TGTGCCAGCAGCCAAGGCAGTCCCCCAGCTAATGAAAAACTGTTTTTT.

The chain couples TRBV19 to TRBJ2-5; D remains ambiguous. V was shortened by 0 bases and J by 1 base, with 9 bases between the two germline ends. The germline V gene has CDR1 LNHDA and CDR2 SQIVND (reference sequence). The CDR3 sequence is 15 residues long. In DNA form, the CDR3 reads TGTGCCAGTAGTATAGATCTGGTCAGCCAAGAGACCCAGTACTTC. Encoded protein: CASSIDLVSQETQYF. The full variable domain, rest sourced from reference TRBV19 and TRBJ2-5, is DGGITQSPKYLFRKEGQNVTLSCEQNLNHDAMYWYRQDPGQGLRLIYYSQIVNDFQKGDIAEGYSVSREKKESFPLTVTSAQKNPTAFYLCASSIDLVSQETQYFGPGTRLLVL.

J is TRBJ1-3 and V is TRBV4-1, with 10 bases lining up with TRBD1. Unmatched junction bases numbered 8, after V lost 0 bases and J lost 0 bases. CDR1 MGHRA and CDR2 YSYEKL come from the germline V gene. The CDR3 spans 19 residues. CDR3: CASSQERDRGPLSGNTIYF. The CDR3 DNA sequence: TGCGCCAGCAGCCAAGAAAGGGACAGGGGACCCCTCTCTGGAAACACCATATATTTT.

The chain employs TRBV29-1 and TRBJ2-4, with D maybe TRBD2 (6 bases). The V gene's germline CDR1 is SQVTM and CDR2 ANQGSEA. V was clipped by 6 bases and J by 6 bases, with 12 bases between them. The CDR3 is 12 amino acids. The CDR3 sequence is CSVTGTGNIQYF. The CDR3 coding sequence is TGCAGCGTCACCGGGACTGGAAACATTCAGTACTTC.

This chain connects TRBV6-6 to TRBJ1-2, with D possibly matching TRBD1 (6 bases). Germline lookup yields CDR1 MNHNY and CDR2 SVGAGI (reference sequence). This CDR3 has 14 amino acids. The V end lost 4 bases, the J end lost 5 bases, and 14 bases lay between the germline ends. CDR3 region: CASSSDSLPYGYTF. The CDR3 DNA is TGTGCCAGCAGTTCGGACAGCTTGCCGTATGGCTACACCTTC.

The chain joins TRBV4-1 to TRBJ1-5; D gene unclear. Per germline, CDR1 MGHRA and CDR2 YSYEKL. The CDR3 loop spans 13 amino acids. V was pared by 1 base and J by 5 bases, with 6 bases between. CDR3 loop: CASSQVGDQPQHF. The CDR3 DNA is TGCGCCAGCAGCCAAGTAGGAGATCAGCCCCAGCATTTT.

This clone has only a few counts. Written as DNA, the CDR3 is TGTGCCAGCAGTTCCTTTTCAGGGGCCGTCGCTGAAGCTTTCTTT. Amino acid sequence: CASSSFSGAVAEAFF. The V and J genes are TRBV28 and TRBJ1-1, with D perhaps TRBD1 (6 bases). V was cut by 4 bases and J by 6 bases, with 18 bases left in between. The CDR3 consists of 15 residues. Germline-derived CDR1 and CDR2 are MDHEN and SYDVKM.

J is TRBJ2-3 and V is TRBV4-2; 7 bases are a match to TRBD1. The V and J ends lost 1 base and 0 bases, in that order; junction bases with no gene match: 4. The CDR3 contains 16 residues. CDR1 is LGHNA and CDR2 is YNFKEQ in the germline V gene. CDR3 nucleotide sequence: TGTGCCAGCAGCCAAGTTAAAGGGGGCAGCACAGATACGCAGTATTTT. Amino acids: CASSQVKGGSTDTQYF.

The V call is TRBV28, the J call TRBJ1-5; 8 bases align to TRBD1. Looked up from germline, CDR1 is MDHEN and CDR2 is SYDVKM. V trimming: 6 bases; J trimming: 2 bases; junction bases outside the gene matches: 6. This CDR3 is built from 15 residues. CDR3 sequence: CASRDETGGNQPQHF. The CDR3, as DNA: TGTGCCAGCAGAGACGAGACAGGGGGCAATCAGCCCCAGCATTTT.